This is a list of T cell receptor beta chains from one sample in a study of PD-1 blockade in classical Hodgkin lymphoma. Measured with immunoSEQ multiplex PCR; TCRdb has only the in-frame clones, and not every one. The sample records around 36,000 clones, 75% to 90% being singletons. The starting material was peripheral blood mononuclear cells (PBMCs), obtained at baseline. The receptor set was obtained from a human donor with classical Hodgkin lymphoma. CDR3s leave out the opening cysteine and the closing phenylalanine or tryptophan. The order of the fields is V gene, J gene, CDR3 protein.

v_call: TRBV7-9; j_call: TRBJ1-3; cdr3_aa: ASSPWGSSGNTIY
v_call: TRBV2; j_call: TRBJ2-2; cdr3_aa: ASNAEGAANTGELF
v_call: TRBV2; j_call: TRBJ1-2; cdr3_aa: ASSEEQLDYGYT
v_call: TRBV5-1; j_call: TRBJ2-5; cdr3_aa: ASSVGAGGPQTQY
v_call: TRBV2; j_call: TRBJ2-2; cdr3_aa: ASRATGGTGELF
v_call: TRBV10-3; j_call: TRBJ2-1; cdr3_aa: AISGLAGGAYNEQF
v_call: TRBV2; j_call: TRBJ2-1; cdr3_aa: AKALPGGAGGEQF
v_call: TRBV5-1; j_call: TRBJ2-7; cdr3_aa: ASSRRRTNEQY
v_call: TRBV7-3; j_call: TRBJ1-1; cdr3_aa: ASRPPGQLSNTEAF
v_call: TRBV19; j_call: TRBJ1-6; cdr3_aa: ASSILRDSPLH
v_call: TRBV18; j_call: TRBJ2-3; cdr3_aa: ASSPLANTDTQY
v_call: TRBV5-5; j_call: TRBJ2-5; cdr3_aa: ASSSPGGRETQY
v_call: TRBV11-2; j_call: TRBJ2-3; cdr3_aa: ASSSAGGLTDTQY
v_call: TRBV4-3; j_call: TRBJ2-7; cdr3_aa: ASSQDWGTPWYEQY
v_call: TRBV7-9; j_call: TRBJ2-4; cdr3_aa: ASSLPEGSNIQY
v_call: TRBV6-5; j_call: TRBJ1-2; cdr3_aa: ASSYLRTGGGYGYT
v_call: TRBV25-1; j_call: TRBJ2-2; cdr3_aa: ASSEQVGTGELF
v_call: TRBV6-4; j_call: TRBJ1-5; cdr3_aa: ASSVEGDQPQH
v_call: TRBV11-1; j_call: TRBJ2-7; cdr3_aa: ASSPRTSSYEQY
v_call: TRBV7-6; j_call: TRBJ1-5; cdr3_aa: ASSLVAGFSNQPQH
v_call: TRBV28; j_call: TRBJ2-1; cdr3_aa: ASSFYGNNEQF
v_call: TRBV7-9; j_call: TRBJ2-5; cdr3_aa: ASSLVTGSETQY
v_call: TRBV18; j_call: TRBJ1-2; cdr3_aa: ASSPGTYGYT
v_call: TRBV9; j_call: TRBJ2-2; cdr3_aa: ASSPRPENTGELF
v_call: TRBV5-5; j_call: TRBJ2-5; cdr3_aa: ASSLEPRDQETQY
v_call: TRBV2; j_call: TRBJ1-5; cdr3_aa: ASSEGPGRPNQPQH